This entry describes one TCR beta chain. The data were obtained in a study of blood T cell repertoires in COVID-19. Across the study: In each case, the material was cDNA or gDNA derived from T cells, B-cell-depleted T cells, or PBMCs.

Assay used: immunoSEQ multiplex PCR; TCRdb lists only in-frame clones, some missing. The sample consists of over 150,000 clones, around 85% of them appearing once. The CDR3 totals 16 residues. V trimming: 9 bases; J trimming: 0 bases; junction bases outside the gene matches: 6. The germline gives CDR1 KGHDR, CDR2 SFDVKD. The TCR comes from a man aged 25 to 45 with acute or convalescent COVID-19. The source material was peripheral blood. The J gene is TRBJ2-1, the V gene TRBV24-1; 11 bases agree with TRBD2. CDR3 in amino acids: CATRGTSGSSYNEQFF. For the CDR3, the DNA is TGTGCCACCCGCGGGACTAGCGGAAGCTCCTACAATGAGCAGTTCTTC.